These 10 T cell receptor beta chains were all obtained from the same sample, sequenced in a study of cytomegalovirus exposure and HLA in healthy donors. The primer mix had 60 Vbeta and 13 Jbeta primers. Using immunoSEQ multiplex PCR, the repertoire was profiled, and TCRdb retains in-frame clones only, with some absent. This sample has approximately 150,000 clones, with roughly 80% found just once. Sequenced: PBMCs. Receptor source: a man between 25 and 39 years old in good health and CMV-seropositive.

This clone was counted ten times or more. V usage is TRBV21-1 and J usage is TRBJ1-4; TRBD1, the D gene given by the table, was not confirmed from the DNA. TRBV21-1 is listed as a pseudogene. This CDR3 comprises 15 residues. The chain's CDR3 is CASTQTQGANEKLFF. The CDR3 DNA is TGTGCCAGCACCCAAACACAGGGGGCAAATGAAAAACTGTTTTTT.

This clone was observed a handful of times. J is TRBJ2-1 and V is TRBV6-4, with 14 bases fitting TRBD2. Germline CDR1 and CDR2: MRHNA and SNTAGT. The CDR3 is made up of 16 amino acids. V gave up 6 bases and J gave up 7 bases; unmatched junction bases: 8. CDR3 coding DNA: TGTGCCAGCAGCAAGGGGACTAGCGGGGGTAATAATGAGCAGTTCTTC. Encoded protein: CASSKGTSGGNNEQFF.

The chain carries TRBV10-3 and TRBJ2-7; TRBD1 aligns across 8 bases. CDR1 and CDR2 (germline): ENHRY, SYGVKD. The CDR3 loop spans 15 amino acids. J was trimmed by 4 bases and V by 6 bases; bases with no gene match: 11. The CDR3 bases are TGTGCCATCAGAGAGGCGGACAGGGCGGGGTACGAGCAGTACTTC. Encoded protein: CAIREADRAGYEQYF.

The J gene is TRBJ2-5, the V gene TRBV25-1; TRBD1 might be the D (5 bases). The germline V gene has CDR1 MGHDK and CDR2 SYGVNS. V dropped 3 bases and J dropped 3 bases, with 5 bases sitting between them. This CDR3 has 12 residues. This chain's CDR3 is CASSDREETQYF. The CDR3 DNA sequence: TGTGCCAGCAGTGACAGGGAAGAGACCCAGTACTTC.

The chain combines TRBV29-1 with TRBJ2-5; D uncertain. The DNA end favors TRBJ2-7, so the J call may be wrong. The germline V gene encodes CDR1 SQVTM and CDR2 ANQGSEA. CDR3 length: 9 residues. The CDR3 nucleotides are TGCAGCGTTGTAGACGAGCAGTACTTC. Translating it yields CSVVDEQYF.

The chain combines TRBV5-1 with TRBJ1-1; D not certain. The CDR3 has 13 residues. The V and J ends lost 3 bases and 5 bases respectively, with 11 bases between them. Looked up from germline, CDR1 is SGHRS and CDR2 is YFSETQ. Here the CDR3 DNA reads TGCGCCAGCAGCTATGAGGGTTGGACTGAAGCTTTCTTT. Its protein product is CASSYEGWTEAFF.

This chain connects TRBV6-5 to TRBJ1-1; possible D gene TRBD1, 5 bases. The V and J ends lost 6 bases and 10 bases respectively, with 21 bases between them. The CDR3 runs to 14 residues. Looked up from germline, CDR1 is MNHEY and CDR2 is SVGAGI. The CDR3 loop reads CASRSGFPGFAAFF. In nucleotides, the CDR3 is TGTGCCAGCAGATCAGGGTTCCCTGGGTTTGCAGCTTTCTTT.

This chain links TRBV2 with TRBJ2-2; TRBD2 matches at 10 bases. The CDR3 length is 15 residues. V was clipped by 5 bases and J by 1 base; unmatched bases: 1. CDR1 is SNHLY and CDR2 is FYNNEI in the germline V gene. The CDR3 DNA is TGTGCCAGCAGTTCTAGCGGGGGGAACACCGGGGAGCTGTTTTTT. Amino acids: CASSSSGGNTGELFF.

The chain employs TRBV15 and TRBJ2-3; 15 bases map to TRBD2. This CDR3 is 15 amino acids long. Per the germline V gene, CDR1 is LNHNV and CDR2 is YYDKDF (reference sequence). J was trimmed by 6 bases and V by 5 bases; bases with no gene match: 3. The CDR3 DNA sequence: TGTGCCACCAGCCGGACTAGCGGGGGGGCGGATACGCAGTATTTT. It encodes CATSRTSGGADTQYF.

The V gene is TRBV6-5, the J gene TRBJ1-2, with D possibly TRBD1 on 6 matching bases. Between the trimmed V and J ends, which lost 6 bases and 3 bases, there was a span of 8 bases. This CDR3 has 12 amino acids. Looked up from germline, CDR1 is MNHEY and CDR2 is SVGAGI. The CDR3: CASRQGHYGYTF. For the CDR3, the DNA is TGTGCCAGCAGACAGGGTCACTATGGCTACACCTTC.